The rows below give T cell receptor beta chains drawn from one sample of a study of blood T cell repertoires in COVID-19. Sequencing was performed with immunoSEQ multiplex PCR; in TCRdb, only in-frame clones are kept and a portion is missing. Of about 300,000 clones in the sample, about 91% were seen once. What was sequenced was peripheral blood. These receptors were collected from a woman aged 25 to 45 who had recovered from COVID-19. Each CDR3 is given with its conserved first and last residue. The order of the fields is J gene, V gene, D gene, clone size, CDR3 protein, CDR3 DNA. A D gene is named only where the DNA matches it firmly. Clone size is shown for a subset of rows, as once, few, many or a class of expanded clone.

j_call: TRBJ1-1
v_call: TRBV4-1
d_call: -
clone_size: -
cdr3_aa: CASSQVGTVFTEAFF
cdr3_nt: TGCGCCAGCAGCCAAGTGGGCACGGTCTTCACTGAAGCTTTCTTT

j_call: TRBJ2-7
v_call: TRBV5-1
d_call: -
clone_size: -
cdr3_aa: CASSLFGVSEQYF
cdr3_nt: TGCGCCAGCAGCTTGTTCGGGGTGAGCGAGCAGTACTTC

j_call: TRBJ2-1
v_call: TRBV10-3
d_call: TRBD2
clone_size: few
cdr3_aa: CAIRVTSGDNEQFF
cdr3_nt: TGTGCCATCAGGGTTACTAGCGGAGACAATGAGCAGTTCTTC

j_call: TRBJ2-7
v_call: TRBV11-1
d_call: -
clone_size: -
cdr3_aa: CASSPRAGIYEQYF
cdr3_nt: TGTGCCAGCAGCCCCCGGGCAGGGATCTACGAGCAGTACTTC

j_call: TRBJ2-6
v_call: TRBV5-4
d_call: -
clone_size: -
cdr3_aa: CASSSNTASGANVLTF
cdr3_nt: TGTGCCAGCAGCTCAAATACAGCCTCTGGGGCCAACGTCCTGACTTTC

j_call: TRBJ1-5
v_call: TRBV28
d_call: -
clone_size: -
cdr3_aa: CASTPPGLNQPQHF
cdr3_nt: TGTGCCAGCACGCCTCCGGGACTCAATCAGCCCCAGCATTTT

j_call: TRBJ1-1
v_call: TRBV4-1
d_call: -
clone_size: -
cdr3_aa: CASSQRGALNTEAFF
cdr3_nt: TGCGCCAGCAGCCAACGGGGGGCTCTTAACACTGAAGCTTTCTTT

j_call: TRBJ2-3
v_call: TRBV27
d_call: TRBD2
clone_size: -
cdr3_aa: CASSPRLAGGQSTDTQYF
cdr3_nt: TGTGCCAGCAGTCCTCGACTAGCGGGGGGCCAAAGCACAGATACGCAGTATTTT

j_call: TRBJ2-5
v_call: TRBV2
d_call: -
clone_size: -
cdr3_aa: CASSFSVTQYF
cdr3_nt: TGTGCCAGCAGCTTCAGCGTGACCCAGTACTTC

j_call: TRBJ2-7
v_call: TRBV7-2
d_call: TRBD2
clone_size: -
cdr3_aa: CASTLQPRGGYGEQYF
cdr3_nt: TGTGCCAGCACCCTTCAGCCCCGGGGGGGCTACGGCGAGCAGTACTTC

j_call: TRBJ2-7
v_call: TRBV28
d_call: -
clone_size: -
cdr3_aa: CASSFAGFTYEQYF
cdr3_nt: TGTGCCAGCAGTTTTGCAGGGTTCACCTACGAGCAGTACTTC

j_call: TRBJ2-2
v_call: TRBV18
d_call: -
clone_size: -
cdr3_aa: CASSPDRYPTGELFF
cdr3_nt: TGTGCCAGCTCACCTGACAGGTACCCCACCGGGGAGCTGTTTTTT

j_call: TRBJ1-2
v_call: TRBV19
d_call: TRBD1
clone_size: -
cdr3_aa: CASSSPGQGSYGYTF
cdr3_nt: TGTGCCAGTAGCAGTCCCGGACAGGGGAGCTATGGCTACACCTTC

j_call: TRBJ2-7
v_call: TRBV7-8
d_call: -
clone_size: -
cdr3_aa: CASSRDLVYEQYF
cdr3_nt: TGTGCCAGCAGCCGGGACTTAGTCTACGAGCAGTACTTC

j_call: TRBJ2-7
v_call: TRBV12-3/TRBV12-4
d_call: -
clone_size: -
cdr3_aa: CASSFRREQYF
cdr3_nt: TGTGCCAGCAGTTTCAGGAGGGAGCAGTACTTC

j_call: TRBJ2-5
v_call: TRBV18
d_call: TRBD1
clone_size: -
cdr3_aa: CASSPRTGERETQYF
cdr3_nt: TGTGCCAGCTCACCACGGACAGGGGAGAGAGAGACCCAGTACTTC

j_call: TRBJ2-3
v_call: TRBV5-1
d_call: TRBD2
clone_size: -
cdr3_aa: CASSDPSGEGDTQYF
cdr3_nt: TGCGCCAGCAGCGATCCTAGCGGGGAGGGAGATACGCAGTATTTT

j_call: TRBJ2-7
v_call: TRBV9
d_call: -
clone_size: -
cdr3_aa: CASSHRSKTAVFEQYF
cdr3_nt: TGTGCCAGCAGCCACCGGTCAAAAACAGCCGTTTTTGAGCAGTACTTC

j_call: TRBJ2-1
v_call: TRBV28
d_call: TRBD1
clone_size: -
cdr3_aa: CASSLWLDRGPRFF
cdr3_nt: TGTGCCAGCAGTTTATGGTTGGACAGGGGACCCAGGTTCTTC

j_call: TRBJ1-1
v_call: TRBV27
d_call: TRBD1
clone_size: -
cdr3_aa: CASSLGTGANTEAFF
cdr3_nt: TGTGCCAGCAGTCTGGGGACAGGCGCGAACACTGAAGCTTTCTTT

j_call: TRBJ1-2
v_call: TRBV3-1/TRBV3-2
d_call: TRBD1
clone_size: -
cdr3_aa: CASSPDRLGGYTF
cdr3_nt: TGTGCCAGCAGCCCGGACAGGTTGGGCGGCTACACCTTC

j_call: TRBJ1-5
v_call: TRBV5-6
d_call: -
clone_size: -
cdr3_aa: CASSLTQGYRGNQPQHF
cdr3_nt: TGTGCCAGCAGCTTAACACAGGGCTATCGTGGCAATCAGCCCCAGCATTTT

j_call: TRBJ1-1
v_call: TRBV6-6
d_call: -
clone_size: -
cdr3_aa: CASSPSLVGTEAFF
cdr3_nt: TGTGCCAGCAGTCCTAGCCTAGTAGGGACTGAAGCTTTCTTT

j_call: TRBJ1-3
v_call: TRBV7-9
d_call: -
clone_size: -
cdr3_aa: CASSPGGSRNTIYF
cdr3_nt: TGTGCCAGCAGCCCTGGGGGGAGTCGAAACACCATATATTTT

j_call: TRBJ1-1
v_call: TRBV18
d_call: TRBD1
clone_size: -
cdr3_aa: CASSHQFGKVRTGGNTEAFF
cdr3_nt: TGTGCCAGCTCACATCAATTCGGCAAAGTTCGGACAGGGGGAAACACTGAAGCTTTCTTT

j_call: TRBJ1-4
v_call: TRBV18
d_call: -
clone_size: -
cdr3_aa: CASSPSRNEKLFF
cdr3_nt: TGTGCCAGCTCACCATCTAGGAATGAAAAACTGTTTTTT

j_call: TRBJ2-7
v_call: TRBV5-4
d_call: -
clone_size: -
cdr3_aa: CASSPTPTGRYEQYF
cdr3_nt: TGTGCCAGCAGCCCCACCCCGACAGGGAGGTACGAGCAGTACTTC

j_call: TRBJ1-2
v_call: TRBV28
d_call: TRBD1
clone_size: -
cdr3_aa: CASSSPGTGEGYTF
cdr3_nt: TGTGCCAGCAGCTCCCCGGGGACAGGGGAGGGCTACACCTTC

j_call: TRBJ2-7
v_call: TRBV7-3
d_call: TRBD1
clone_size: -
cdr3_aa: CASSWGQESEQYF
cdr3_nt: TGTGCCAGCAGCTGGGGACAGGAAAGCGAGCAGTACTTC

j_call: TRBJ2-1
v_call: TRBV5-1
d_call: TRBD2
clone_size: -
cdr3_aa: CASSLSSGSYNEQFF
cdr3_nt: TGCGCCAGCAGCTTGTCTAGCGGCTCCTACAATGAGCAGTTCTTC

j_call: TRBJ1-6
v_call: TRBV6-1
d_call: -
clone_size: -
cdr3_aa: CASSETENSPLHF
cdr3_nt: TGTGCCAGCAGTGAGACTGAAAATTCACCCCTCCACTTT

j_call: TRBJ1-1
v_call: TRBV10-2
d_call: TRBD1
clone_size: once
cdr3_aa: CASRGDRLNTEAFF
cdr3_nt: TGCGCCAGCAGGGGGGACAGACTGAACACTGAAGCTTTCTTT

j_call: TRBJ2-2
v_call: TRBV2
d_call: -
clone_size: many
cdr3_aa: CASSERPTRVTGELFF
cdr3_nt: TGTGCCAGCAGTGAAAGGCCCACCAGGGTCACCGGGGAGCTGTTTTTT

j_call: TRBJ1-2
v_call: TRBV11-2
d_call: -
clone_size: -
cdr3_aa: CASSLSTNYGYTF
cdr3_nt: TGTGCCAGCAGCTTATCCACTAACTATGGCTACACCTTC

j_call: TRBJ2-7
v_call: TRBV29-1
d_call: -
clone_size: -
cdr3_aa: CSVGGGSSYEQYF
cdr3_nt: TGCAGCGTGGGAGGGGGATCCTCCTACGAGCAGTACTTC

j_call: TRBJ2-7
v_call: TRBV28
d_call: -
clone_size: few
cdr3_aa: CASSITGTGLYEQYF
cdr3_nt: TGTGCCAGCAGTATAACCGGGACGGGACTCTACGAGCAGTACTTC